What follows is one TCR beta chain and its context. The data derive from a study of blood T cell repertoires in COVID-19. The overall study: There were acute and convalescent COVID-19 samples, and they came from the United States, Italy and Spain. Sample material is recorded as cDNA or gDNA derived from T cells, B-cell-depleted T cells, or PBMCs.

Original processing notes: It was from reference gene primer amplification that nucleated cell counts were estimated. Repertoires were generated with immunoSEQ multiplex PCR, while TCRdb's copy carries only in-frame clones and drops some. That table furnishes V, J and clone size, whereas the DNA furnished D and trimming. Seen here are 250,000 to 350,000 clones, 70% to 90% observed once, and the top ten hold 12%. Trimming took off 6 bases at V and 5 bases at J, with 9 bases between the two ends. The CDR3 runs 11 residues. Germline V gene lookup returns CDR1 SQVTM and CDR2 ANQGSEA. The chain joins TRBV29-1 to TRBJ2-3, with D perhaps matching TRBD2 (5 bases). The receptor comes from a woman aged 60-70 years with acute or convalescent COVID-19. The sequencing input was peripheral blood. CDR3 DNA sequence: TGCAGCGTAGAGGGAGTAGATACGCAGTATTTT. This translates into CSVEGVDTQYF.